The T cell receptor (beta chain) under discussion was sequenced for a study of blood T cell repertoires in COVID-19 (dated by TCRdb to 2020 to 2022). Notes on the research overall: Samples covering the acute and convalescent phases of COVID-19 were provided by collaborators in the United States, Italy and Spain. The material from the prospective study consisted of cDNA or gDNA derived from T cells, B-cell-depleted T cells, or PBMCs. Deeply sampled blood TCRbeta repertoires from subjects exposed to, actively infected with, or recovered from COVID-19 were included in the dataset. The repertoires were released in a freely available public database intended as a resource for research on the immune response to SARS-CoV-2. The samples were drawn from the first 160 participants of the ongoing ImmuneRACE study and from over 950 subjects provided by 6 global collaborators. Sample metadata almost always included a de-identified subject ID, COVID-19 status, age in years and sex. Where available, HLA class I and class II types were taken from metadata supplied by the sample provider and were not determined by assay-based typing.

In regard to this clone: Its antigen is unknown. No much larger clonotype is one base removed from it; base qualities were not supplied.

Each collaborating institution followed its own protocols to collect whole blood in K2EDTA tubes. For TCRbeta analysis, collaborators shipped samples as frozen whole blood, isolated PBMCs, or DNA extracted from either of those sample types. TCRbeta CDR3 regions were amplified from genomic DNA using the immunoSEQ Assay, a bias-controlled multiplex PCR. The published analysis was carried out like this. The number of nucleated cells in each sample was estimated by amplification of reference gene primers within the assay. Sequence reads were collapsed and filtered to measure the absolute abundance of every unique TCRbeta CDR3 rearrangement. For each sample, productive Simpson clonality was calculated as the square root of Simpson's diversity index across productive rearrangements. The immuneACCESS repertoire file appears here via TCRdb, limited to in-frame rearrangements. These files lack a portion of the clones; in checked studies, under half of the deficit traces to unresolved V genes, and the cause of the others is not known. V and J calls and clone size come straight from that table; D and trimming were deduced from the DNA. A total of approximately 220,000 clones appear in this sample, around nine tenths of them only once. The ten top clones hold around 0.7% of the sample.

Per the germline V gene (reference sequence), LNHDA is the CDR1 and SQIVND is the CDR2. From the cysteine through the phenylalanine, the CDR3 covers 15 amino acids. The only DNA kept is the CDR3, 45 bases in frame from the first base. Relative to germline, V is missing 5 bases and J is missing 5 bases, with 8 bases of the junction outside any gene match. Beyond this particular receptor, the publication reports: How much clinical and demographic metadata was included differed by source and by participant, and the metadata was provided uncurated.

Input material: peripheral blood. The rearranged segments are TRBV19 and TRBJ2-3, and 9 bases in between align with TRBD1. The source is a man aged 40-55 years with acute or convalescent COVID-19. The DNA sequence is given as TGTGCCAGTAGTCCCCGGGACAGGGTCGGAGATACGCAGTATTTT. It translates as CASSPRDRVGDTQYF.